What follows are 25 T cell receptor beta chains derived from one specimen sequenced in a study of tumour-infiltrating T cells in Burkitt lymphoma. Here immunoSEQ multiplex PCR was the method, and the copy in TCRdb shows in-frame clones only, minus some. The sample records approximately 46,000 clones, around 32% being singletons. Source material: tumor tissue. Receptor source: a human donor with Burkitt lymphoma.

The gene calls are TRBV5-1 and TRBJ2-4, with a weak D call TRBD2 (6 bases). The length of the CDR3 is 16 residues. The V end was cut by 4 bases, the J end by 3 bases, with 17 bases between. Germline CDR1 reads SGHRS; CDR2 reads YFSETQ. The CDR3, as DNA: TGCGCCAGCAGCCATTCCATGGGAGGAGTCAAAAACATTCAGTACTTC. Translated: CASSHSMGGVKNIQYF.

This clone is categorized as medium-sized. This chain links TRBV9 with TRBJ2-2, with TRBD1 matching 8 bases. The germline V gene has CDR1 SGDLS and CDR2 YYNGEE. V trimming: 4 bases; J trimming: 6 bases; junction bases outside the gene matches: 2. The CDR3 totals 13 residues. As DNA, the CDR3 is TGTGCCAGCAGCCCCAGGGGGCCCGGGGAGCTGTTTTTT. This gives the protein CASSPRGPGELFF.

This clone appeared a few times. The chain carries TRBV4-3 and TRBJ2-6; TRBD1 might be the D (5 bases). V was clipped by 4 bases and J by 4 bases, with 17 bases between them. The CDR3 has 17 residues. CDR1 LGHNA and CDR2 YSLEER come from the germline V gene. This CDR3 reads CASSLGASGHGANVLTF. CDR3 DNA: TGCGCCAGCAGCCTAGGGGCCTCAGGGCACGGGGCCAACGTCCTGACTTTC.

Notes on this clone: One end of the junction varies from germline; a read error may be responsible. The CDR3 region has the DNA TGCGCTAGCAGCCCTAGCGGAAGTGGGAATCAGCCCCAGCATTTT. Translating gives CASSPSGSGNQPQHF. The rearrangement uses TRBV5-1 and TRBJ1-5; D unresolved. The CDR3 totals 15 residues. Per the germline V gene, CDR1 is SGHRS and CDR2 is YFSETQ.

V and J are TRBV4-1 and TRBJ2-5; no clear D gene. This CDR3 has 15 amino acids. Trimming shortened V by 4 bases and J by 1 base, and 13 bases separated the two germline ends. The germline V gene has CDR1 MGHRA and CDR2 YSYEKL. The CDR3 loop is CASSPARPSQETQYF. The CDR3 nucleotides are TGCGCCAGCAGCCCGGCCCGACCGAGCCAAGAGACCCAGTACTTC.

A few counts support this clone. The J gene is TRBJ2-1, the V gene TRBV6-1; the D gene is possibly TRBD1 (6 bases). The CDR3 runs to 14 residues. V was cut by 6 bases and J by 6 bases, with 15 bases left in between. Germline CDR1 is MNHNS and CDR2 is SASEGT. CDR3 region: CASSPRTESNEQFF. The CDR3 nucleotides are TGTGCCAGCAGCCCCCGGACAGAATCCAATGAGCAGTTCTTC.

This rearrangement joins TRBV9 to TRBJ1-2; D perhaps matches TRBD1 (6 bases). CDR1 SGDLS and CDR2 YYNGEE come from the germline V gene. Trimming shortened V by 4 bases and J by 3 bases, and 7 bases separated the two germline ends. The CDR3 consists of 12 residues. The CDR3 loop is CASSPGDYGYTF. The CDR3 DNA sequence: TGTGCCAGCAGCCCAGGGGACTATGGCTACACCTTC. Complete variable domain (other parts from reference TRBV9 and TRBJ1-2): DSGVTQTPKHLITATGQRVTLRCSPRSGDLSVYWYQQSLDQGLQFLIQYYNGEERAKGNILERFSAQQFPDLHSELNLSSLELGDSALYFCASSPGDYGYTFGSGTRLTVV.

V gene TRBV29-1 combines with J gene TRBJ2-2; a weak D match, TRBD2 (5 bases). CDR1 and CDR2 (germline): SQVTM, ANQGSEA. This CDR3 has 14 residues. V was cut by 1 base and J by 0 bases, with 6 bases left in between. CDR3 sequence reads: CSVEVASNTGELFF. The CDR3 region has the DNA TGCAGCGTTGAAGTAGCGTCGAACACCGGGGAGCTGTTTTTT.

This clone was found a few times. The gene calls are TRBV6-5 and TRBJ1-2; D gene uncertain. There are 14 residues in the CDR3. Germline V lookup: CDR1 MNHEY, CDR2 SVGAGI. Trimming stripped 6 bases from V and 4 bases from J, with 15 bases between. CDR3 sequence reads: CASSAPGLGYGYTF. The CDR3 DNA follows: TGTGCCAGCAGCGCCCCGGGTTTGGGCTATGGCTACACCTTC.

Concerning this clone: This clone may be a read error of a much larger clone one base away. V and J are TRBV27 and TRBJ2-7, with D perhaps matching TRBD1 (6 bases). This CDR3 has 14 amino acids. Germline V CDR1 and CDR2: MNHEY, SMNVEV (reference sequence). The ends were cut back, 6 bases at V and 3 bases at J, with 15 bases in the middle. As DNA, the CDR3 is TGTGCCAGCAGCCCAGGGGCAGTTGGCTACGAGCAGTACTTC. The encoded protein is CASSPGAVGYEQYF.

This clone was seen a handful of times. J is TRBJ2-5 and V is TRBV7-2; D is unresolved. V was trimmed by 2 bases and J by 4 bases, leaving 8 bases between them. Per the germline V gene, CDR1 is SGHTA and CDR2 is FQGNSA. CDR3 length equals 13 residues. CDR3 DNA: TGTGCCAGCAGCTTACTAGTCAGAGAGACCCAGTACTTC. Translating gives CASSLLVRETQYF.

J is TRBJ2-7 and V is TRBV5-1; D perhaps matches TRBD1 (6 bases). CDR3 length equals 16 residues. Germline V lookup: CDR1 SGHRS, CDR2 YFSETQ. Trimming took 4 bases from V and 9 from J, leaving 26 bases between them. DNA for the CDR3: TGCGCCAGCAGCAGCCGGACAGTGAGTCAGGGCCTACGGCAGTACTTC. Translating it yields CASSSRTVSQGLRQYF.

The genes are TRBV28 and TRBJ2-2; 7 nucleotides line up with TRBD1. J lost 3 bases, V lost 6 bases, and 10 bases had no gene match. The CDR3 loop spans 16 amino acids. Germline assignment: CDR1 MDHEN and CDR2 SYDVKM. CDR3 sequence (DNA): TGTGCCAGCAGGGGCGACAGGGAAACGGACACCGGGGAGCTGTTTTTT. Its translation is CASRGDRETDTGELFF.

This clone has just a few counts. The V call is TRBV11-2, the J call TRBJ2-5; D may correspond to TRBD1 or TRBD2 (5 bases each). Germline V CDR1 and CDR2: SGHAT, FQNNGV. The CDR3 consists of 15 residues. Trimming shortened V by 1 base and J by 5 bases, and 14 bases separated the two germline ends. DNA for the CDR3: TGTGCCAGCAGCTTAGCGGGGCCCTTATCCGAGACCCAGTACTTC. Amino acid sequence: CASSLAGPLSETQYF.

There are a few counts of this clone. The chain links TRBV7-6 to TRBJ1-5, with D perhaps matching TRBD1 (5 bases). V lost 5 bases to trimming and J lost 4 bases, with 9 bases between them. The length of the CDR3 is 13 residues. Germline assignment: CDR1 SGHVS and CDR2 FNYEAQ. CDR3 protein: CASSRDGNQPQHF. The CDR3 nucleotides are TGTGCCAGCAGCAGGGACGGGAATCAGCCCCAGCATTTT.

The chain uses TRBV7-8 and TRBJ1-5; D gene unclear. The CDR3 covers 17 residues. The germline V and J ends were trimmed by 1 base and 6 bases, with 19 bases remaining between them. The germline CDR1 and CDR2 sequences are SGHVS and FQNEAQ. The CDR3 loop is CASSLVWVPDPSQPQHF. As DNA, the CDR3 is TGTGCCAGCAGCTTAGTGTGGGTGCCCGACCCCAGTCAGCCCCAGCATTTT.

J is TRBJ2-7 and V is TRBV9; TRBD1 matches at 8 bases. Germline lookup yields CDR1 SGDLS and CDR2 YYNGEE. The CDR3 covers 16 residues. With 0 bases clipped from V and 3 bases from J, the junction kept 8 bases outside the gene matches. CDR3 protein: CASSVDPRTGYYEQYF. In DNA, the CDR3 is TGTGCCAGCAGCGTAGACCCGAGGACAGGGTACTACGAGCAGTACTTC.

The rearrangement uses TRBV4-1 and TRBJ1-5, with no clear D. The CDR3 spans 15 residues. Deletions cut 1 base from V and 0 bases from J, with 7 bases between. Germline CDR1 and CDR2: MGHRA and YSYEKL. The CDR3 loop reads CASSQVPYSNQPQHF. In nucleotides, the CDR3 is TGCGCCAGCAGCCAAGTGCCCTATAGCAATCAGCCCCAGCATTTT.

The chain carries TRBV2 and TRBJ2-1; 7 nucleotides align to TRBD2. The CDR3 is made up of 15 amino acids. The junction had 6 bases not matched to a gene; V was cut back by 4 bases and J by 3 bases. The germline V gene has CDR1 SNHLY and CDR2 FYNNEI. The CDR3 DNA reads TGTGCCAGCAGTGTGGGAGGGACGTACTACAATGAGCAGTTCTTC. This codes for CASSVGGTYYNEQFF.

This clone came up a few times. The chain is built from TRBV2 and TRBJ2-1; the D gene is possibly TRBD2 (6 bases). Germline V gives CDR1 SNHLY, CDR2 FYNNEI. Trimming stripped 4 bases from V and 14 bases from J, with 12 bases between. This CDR3 comprises 11 residues. CDR3 DNA: TGTGCCAGCAGTGGCGGGGAAACGGAGTTCTTC. The encoded protein is CASSGGETEFF.

This clone was found a few times. The V and J genes are TRBV20-1 and TRBJ2-7; D remains ambiguous. Germline V gene lookup returns CDR1 DFQATT and CDR2 SNEGSKA (reference sequence). CDR3 length: 11 residues. The ends were cut back, 6 bases at V and 3 bases at J, with 9 bases in the middle. This CDR3 reads CSAPKIYEQYF. The CDR3 bases are TGCAGTGCGCCCAAGATCTACGAGCAGTACTTC.

The chain has TRBV4-1 and TRBJ2-3; 13 bases match TRBD2. Germline assignment: CDR1 MGHRA and CDR2 YSYEKL. This CDR3 is built from 16 residues. V lost 3 bases to trimming and J lost 7 bases; unmatched junction nucleotides: 7. CDR3 DNA sequence: TGCGCCAGCAGCCAGCCCACTAGCGGGGGGGCAAATACGCAGTATTTT. Amino acid sequence: CASSQPTSGGANTQYF.

The V call is TRBV11-2, the J call TRBJ2-5; the D is unclear. V was pared by 0 bases and J by 5 bases, with 7 bases between. This CDR3 contains 13 residues. Germline V gene sequence: CDR1 SGHAT, CDR2 FQNNGV. The CDR3 nucleotides read TGTGCCAGCAGCTTAGAATTCGGGGAGACCCAGTACTTC. The encoded protein is CASSLEFGETQYF.

This clone appeared many times. This rearrangement joins TRBV4-2 to TRBJ2-7, with TRBD1 matching over 12 bases. With V trimmed by 1 base and J by 5 bases, 6 bases remained unmatched. Germline V gene data show CDR1 as LGHNA and CDR2 as YNFKEQ. CDR3 length: 16 residues. In nucleotides, the CDR3 is TGTGCCAGCAGCCAAGCCATCGGGACAGGGGGCCACGAGCAGTACTTC. Amino acid sequence: CASSQAIGTGGHEQYF.

This clone appeared a few times. The chain has TRBV7-2 and TRBJ2-2; TRBD2 might be the D (5 bases). Per the germline V gene, CDR1 is SGHTA and CDR2 is FQGNSA. V lost 4 bases and J 6 bases, leaving 12 bases between the germline ends. This CDR3 contains 14 residues. The CDR3: CASSSQDGAGELFF. In DNA, the CDR3 is TGTGCCAGCAGCTCCCAGGACGGGGCCGGGGAGCTGTTTTTT.